These 15 T cell receptor beta chains originate from one sample sequenced in a study of cytomegalovirus exposure and HLA in healthy donors. In the PCR, 60 Vbeta and 13 Jbeta primers were used. Clones were sequenced by immunoSEQ multiplex PCR, and TCRdb holds only the in-frame ones, with some missing. The table lists around 260,000 clones, over 70% of them singletons, with about 0.3% in the top ten. Sequencing was done on a sample of PBMCs. These TCRs come from a girl aged 2 to 9 in good health and CMV-seronegative.

This chain connects TRBV15 to TRBJ1-2, with 9 positions matching TRBD1. CDR1 and CDR2 (germline): LNHNV, YYDKDF (reference sequence). The CDR3 spans 17 residues. The ends lost 2 bases at V and 1 base at J; junction bases unmatched: 8. The CDR3 sequence is CATSRPGQGFDNYGYTF. CDR3 in DNA: TGTGCCACCAGCAGACCGGGACAGGGCTTCGATAACTATGGCTACACCTTC. Together with reference TRBV15 and TRBJ1-2, the CDR3 gives the full variable domain: DAMVIQNPRYQVTQFGKPVTLSCSQTLNHNVMYWYQQKSSQAPKLLFHYYDKDFNNEADTPDNFQSRRPNTSFCFLDIRSPGLGDTAMYLCATSRPGQGFDNYGYTFGSGTRLTVV.

The V call is TRBV28, the J call TRBJ2-7; D ambiguous. This CDR3 has 14 residues. Between the trimmed V and J ends, which lost 1 base and 2 bases, there was a span of 9 bases. Germline CDR1 MDHEN, CDR2 SYDVKM. This chain's CDR3 is CASSLFGNTYEQYF. The DNA for the CDR3 is TGTGCCAGCAGTTTATTTGGCAACACCTACGAGCAGTACTTC.

The chain links TRBV28 to TRBJ1-4, with 7 bases matching TRBD1. CDR1 and CDR2 from the germline V gene are MDHEN and SYDVKM. J lost 7 bases, V lost 7 bases, and 6 bases had no gene match. The CDR3 covers 13 residues. The CDR3 region has the DNA TGTGCCAGCACACCGGGACAGCTTGAAAAACTGTTTTTT. This translates into CASTPGQLEKLFF.

This clone was detected only once. The chain joins TRBV4-2 to TRBJ1-5, with D perhaps TRBD1 (6 bases). The CDR3 is 16 amino acids. The ends were cut back, 2 bases at V and 4 bases at J, with 15 bases in the middle. Germline CDR1 reads LGHNA; CDR2 reads YNFKEQ. The CDR3 here is CASSQSGTRENQPQHF. CDR3 bases: TGTGCCAGCAGCCAATCCGGGACAAGGGAGAATCAGCCCCAGCATTTT.

This clone came up once. V usage is TRBV11-2 and J usage is TRBJ2-7; 7 bases line up with TRBD2. Germline V CDR1 and CDR2: SGHAT, FQNNGV. CDR3 length: 18 residues. After removal of 2 bases from V and 3 bases from J, the junction contained 16 bases not matched to a gene. The CDR3 spells CASSLLEVLAGVGYEQYF. CDR3 DNA sequence: TGTGCCAGCAGCTTACTCGAGGTGCTGGCGGGAGTGGGCTACGAGCAGTACTTC.

The gene calls are TRBV30 and TRBJ1-2; 7 bases map to TRBD1. Germline V gene sequence: CDR1 GTSNPN, CDR2 SVGIG (reference sequence). There are 14 residues in the CDR3. Germline trimming cut 0 bases from V and 2 bases from J; bases unmatched to any gene: 3. The CDR3 sequence is CAWSVGQPNYGYTF. CDR3 DNA sequence: TGTGCCTGGAGTGTGGGACAGCCCAACTATGGCTACACCTTC.

This CDR3 reads CASSKGQNTEAFF. The CDR3 coding sequence is TGTGCCAGCAGCAAAGGACAGAACACTGAAGCTTTCTTT. The chain joins TRBV2 to TRBJ1-1; possibly TRBD1 for D (5 bases). The CDR3 runs 13 residues. V was shortened by 6 bases and J by 1 base, with 9 bases between the two germline ends. Germline-derived CDR1 and CDR2 are SNHLY and FYNNEI. Supplemented by reference TRBV2 and TRBJ1-1, the full variable domain reads EPEVTQTPSHQVTQMGQEVILRCVPISNHLYFYWYRQILGQKVEFLVSFYNNEISEKSEIFDDQFSVERPDGSNFTLKIRSTKLEDSAMYFCASSKGQNTEAFFGQGTRLTVV.

The genes are TRBV6-5 and TRBJ2-7, with 7 bases lining up with TRBD2. Germline CDR1 reads MNHEY; CDR2 reads SVGAGI. The trim removed 0 bases at V and 0 bases at J, leaving 5 bases unmatched. The CDR3 extends over 16 amino acids. The CDR3 here is CASSYSGGRASYEQYF. CDR3 sequence (DNA): TGTGCCAGCAGTTACTCCGGTGGGAGGGCCTCCTACGAGCAGTACTTC.

The J gene is TRBJ1-4, the V gene TRBV7-9, with 8 bases matching TRBD1. The CDR3 has 14 amino acids. Germline values: CDR1 SEHNR, CDR2 FQNEAQ (reference sequence). The junction had 7 bases not matched to a gene; V was cut back by 6 bases and J by 7 bases. This CDR3 is CASSSDRGGEKLFF. The CDR3 coding sequence is TGTGCCAGCAGTTCAGACAGGGGAGGTGAAAAACTGTTTTTT. Full variable domain (remainder filled in from reference TRBV7-9 and TRBJ1-4): DTGVSQNPRHKITKRGQNVTFRCDPISEHNRLYWYRQTLGQGPEFLTYFQNEAQLEKSRLLSDRFSAERPKGSFSTLEIQRTEQGDSAMYLCASSSDRGGEKLFFGSGTQLSVL.

This sequence joins TRBV9 and TRBJ2-1; 8 nucleotides align to TRBD1. There are 15 residues in the CDR3. V shed 3 bases, J shed 0 bases, and the junction held 2 bases outside the gene matches. Germline CDR1 is SGDLS and CDR2 is YYNGEE. The CDR3 nucleotides read TGTGCCAGCAGCGACGACAGGGGCTCCTACAATGAGCAGTTCTTC. Translating gives CASSDDRGSYNEQFF.

J is TRBJ1-1 and V is TRBV5-1, with TRBD1 identical over 7 bases. Germline V gene sequence: CDR1 SGHRS, CDR2 YFSETQ. This CDR3 is 13 amino acids long. After removal of 3 bases from V and 7 bases from J, the junction contained 6 bases not matched to a gene. For the CDR3, the DNA is TGCGCCAGCAGCTACAACCGGGACAGTGAAGCTTTCTTT. This translates into CASSYNRDSEAFF.

This clone has only one observation. The chain is built from TRBV19 and TRBJ1-5; 7 nucleotides agree with TRBD1. This CDR3 has 17 amino acids. Germline-derived CDR1 and CDR2 are LNHDA and SQIVND (reference sequence). The J segment lost 0 bases and the V segment lost 0 bases, leaving 5 bases of the junction unmatched. The CDR3 nucleotides read TGTGCCAGTAGTATAGATTACGGGACAGCTAGCAATCAGCCCCAGCATTTT. Its translation is CASSIDYGTASNQPQHF.

The J gene is TRBJ2-1, the V gene TRBV19; TRBD1 might be the D (7 bases). The CDR3 loop spans 15 amino acids. Per germline, CDR1 LNHDA and CDR2 SQIVND (reference sequence). V gave up 7 bases and J gave up 9 bases, with 22 bases separating them. This CDR3 reads CASTGRVRGDGEQFF. Here the CDR3 DNA reads TGTGCCAGTACGGGCCGAGTCAGGGGGGACGGTGAGCAGTTCTTC.

V and J are TRBV6-6 and TRBJ2-1; no clear D. Trimming cost V 2 bases and J 7 bases, with 9 bases left between them. Germline V gene lookup returns CDR1 MNHNY and CDR2 SVGAGI (reference sequence). The CDR3 is 13 residues long. This CDR3 reads CASSYRLSNEQFF. CDR3 coding DNA: TGTGCCAGCAGTTACCGTCTTTCGAATGAGCAGTTCTTC.

CDR3 region: CAWRRRPTYNEQFF. In nucleotides, the CDR3 is TGTGCCTGGAGGCGCCGTCCCACGTACAATGAGCAGTTCTTC. This sequence joins TRBV30 and TRBJ2-1; D is undetermined. Germline CDR1 is GTSNPN and CDR2 is SVGIG (reference sequence). The CDR3 is 14 residues long. V lost 3 bases and J lost 4, with 13 bases in between.